The text below deals with one T cell receptor beta chain. J lost 3 bases, V lost 6 bases, and 7 bases had no gene match. The CDR3 spans 14 residues. Germline assignment: CDR1 MDHEN and CDR2 SYDVKM. The entry originates in a study of T cell responses to AZD1222 COVID-19 vaccine. Assay: immunoSEQ multiplex PCR; the TCRdb copy retains only in-frame clones and omits some. The sample has roughly 170,000 clones, more than 85% seen once. The source was peripheral blood, collected on day 0 of AZD1222 vaccination. The origin of this receptor is an adult in good health. This chain links TRBV28 with TRBJ1-1; 7 bases are a match to TRBD1. The CDR3 DNA sequence: TGTGCCAGCAGCCGGGACAGCCTGTACACTGAAGCTTTCTTT. Its translation: CASSRDSLYTEAFF.